The clone carrying this TCR beta chain appeared a few times. Its cognate antigen is unknown. The sample comes from a study of CD8 T cells in ankylosing spondylitis. 5'-RACE, quantitative and with molecular barcodes, yielded the TCR beta libraries. TCRdb processed the 5' RACE reads anew with MiXCR; each CDR3 protein has one entry. The sample records 250,000 to 350,000 distinct CDR3 sequences, around 20% being singletons. Whole-study results and caveats: As reported, disease-linked clones showed significant enrichment in matched ankylosing spondylitis synovial fluid. Researchers report that disease-linked clones proved CD8+ and relatively rare in peripheral blood.

V lost 10 bases and J lost 5, with 15 bases in between. The CDR3 runs 14 residues. Germline V CDR1 and CDR2: ENHRY, SYGVKD. The TCR was taken from a male donor with ankylosing spondylitis or in good health (not recorded which). This chain links TRBV10-3 with TRBJ1-6; D gene ambiguous. The material sequenced was blood, either unsorted or a sorted T cell fraction (not recorded which). For the CDR3, the DNA is TGTGCCACCAGCCGTGGGCAGGATAATTCACCCCTCCACTTT. Translating it yields CATSRGQDNSPLHF.